The 30 T cell receptor beta chains below were found in one sample sequenced in a study of shared clonotypes between healthy human individuals. The data were produced by immunoSEQ multiplex PCR, yet TCRdb's version contains in-frame clones alone and is incomplete. The repertoire holds nearly 750,000 clones, with about two thirds as singletons. Sequenced material: memory CD4+ T cells sorted from blood. Specified subset: CD45RA-negative fraction. The source of these receptors is a young woman in good health.

This clone has a handful of counts. The CDR3 DNA sequence: TGTGCCAGTAGTATAGATCTCCTAGCGGGGTCCATGAACACCGGGGAGCTGTTTTTT. It specifies CASSIDLLAGSMNTGELFF. This chain joins TRBV19 and TRBJ2-2, with TRBD2 matching over 9 bases. Germline CDR1 LNHDA, CDR2 SQIVND (reference sequence). This CDR3 has 19 residues. J gave up 1 base and V 0 bases, and 9 bases lay outside the gene matches.

The chain carries TRBV18 and TRBJ2-7; D tentatively fits TRBD1 or TRBD2 (7 bases each). The CDR3 is 18 amino acids. V was clipped by 4 bases and J by 3 bases, with 25 bases between them. Looked up from germline, CDR1 is KGHSH and CDR2 is LQKENI. CDR3 residues: CASSRGGAGGSLVYEQYF. The DNA for the CDR3 is TGTGCCAGCTCACGAGGGGGCGCGGGCGGGAGTTTGGTCTACGAGCAGTACTTC.

J is TRBJ2-3 and V is TRBV5-1; 8 nucleotides align to TRBD2. The CDR3 has 18 residues. Germline CDR1 and CDR2: SGHRS and YFSETQ. V lost 4 bases to trimming and J lost 4 bases; unmatched junction nucleotides: 17. CDR3 sequence (DNA): TGCGCCAGCAGCGCAAGGATCGTTTCGGGAGGGCCCCCAGATACGCAGTATTTT. It yields the protein CASSARIVSGGPPDTQYF. Looking up the rest from reference TRBV5-1 and TRBJ2-3 gives the full variable domain: KAGVTQTPRYLIKTRGQQVTLSCSPISGHRSVSWYQQTPGQGLQFLFEYFSETQRNKGNFPGRFSGRQFSNSRSEMNVSTLELGDSALYLCASSARIVSGGPPDTQYFGPGTRLTVL.

The V and J genes are TRBV9 and TRBJ2-2; 7 bases line up with TRBD1. V lost 3 bases and J lost 4; bases outside the gene matches: 9. CDR1 is SGDLS, CDR2 YYNGEE, per germline. CDR3 size: 16 residues. Written as DNA, the CDR3 is TGTGCCAGCAGCGCCGGATGGGACAGAATCACCGGGGAGCTGTTTTTT. This encodes CASSAGWDRITGELFF.

In its sample, this clone was seen a few times. The CDR3 DNA sequence: TGTGCCAGCAGCAAGCGGGAGAATGAGCAGTTCTTC. It codes for CASSKRENEQFF. The chain has TRBV21-1 and TRBJ2-1; TRBD2, the table's D call, lacks a check against the DNA. TRBV21-1 is a listed pseudogene. CDR3 length: 12 residues.

This chain links TRBV5-5 with TRBJ2-7; TRBD1 matches 7 bases. V shed 0 bases, J shed 3 bases, and the junction held 3 bases outside the gene matches. This CDR3 is built from 14 residues. CDR1 is SGHKS, CDR2 YYEKEE, per germline (reference sequence). The CDR3 reads CASSLVAGGYEQYF. As DNA, the CDR3 is TGTGCCAGCAGCTTGGTCGCAGGGGGCTACGAGCAGTACTTC.

This sequence joins TRBV28 and TRBJ1-2; D remains ambiguous. The CDR3 spans 12 residues. From germline, CDR1 is MDHEN and CDR2 SYDVKM. V lost 7 bases and J 8 bases, leaving 14 bases between the germline ends. The CDR3 nucleotides are TGTGCCAGCATCACGGGGAGAGGAGGCTACACCTTC. Protein: CASITGRGGYTF.

The chain employs TRBV27 and TRBJ2-7; 12 nucleotides align to TRBD1. Trimming at V came to 5 bases and at J to 3 bases, leaving 20 bases not matched to a gene. This CDR3 comprises 20 residues. Per the germline V gene, CDR1 is MNHEY and CDR2 is SMNVEV (reference sequence). The chain's CDR3 is CASSPRRDRGLLLAIYEQYF. Written as DNA, the CDR3 is TGTGCCAGCAGTCCTCGCCGGGACAGGGGGCTCTTACTAGCGATCTACGAGCAGTACTTC.

The rearrangement links TRBV6-1 to TRBJ1-2; no clear D gene. The V end was cut by 3 bases, the J end by 8 bases, with 13 bases between. This CDR3 is 13 amino acids long. Germline CDR1 MNHNS, CDR2 SASEGT. The CDR3 bases are TGTGCCAGCAGTGAGTCGCTTAGAGGAGGCTACACCTTC. Translated, it gives CASSESLRGGYTF.

Only one count was recorded for this clone. V and J are TRBV11-2 and TRBJ2-1; 8 bases fit TRBD2. With 5 bases clipped from V and 5 bases from J, the junction kept 5 bases outside the gene matches. Germline lookup yields CDR1 SGHAT and CDR2 FQNNGV. The CDR3 is made up of 14 amino acids. The CDR3 DNA follows: TGTGCCAGCAGCCCGGGACTAGAGCACAATGAGCAGTTCTTC. This encodes CASSPGLEHNEQFF.

The chain links TRBV5-1 to TRBJ2-5, with D possibly being TRBD2 (5 bases). Germline-derived CDR1 and CDR2 are SGHRS and YFSETQ. Between the trimmed V and J ends, which lost 1 base and 6 bases, there was a span of 10 bases. The CDR3 totals 13 residues. In DNA, the CDR3 is TGCGCCAGCAGCTTGACTAGTCCAAAGACCCAGTACTTC. It translates to CASSLTSPKTQYF.

The chain joins TRBV28 to TRBJ2-7, with 7 bases that match TRBD2. This CDR3 is 16 amino acids long. Germline V CDR1 and CDR2: MDHEN, SYDVKM. Losses at the gene ends were 4 bases for V and 3 bases for J; bases not matched to a gene: 12. The CDR3 coding sequence is TGTGCCAGCAGTTCCCTGTACGCGGGAGCGCACTACGAGCAGTACTTC. This encodes CASSSLYAGAHYEQYF.

In its sample, this clone was seen once. The V call is TRBV6-5, the J call TRBJ2-1; D is undetermined. V was shortened by 0 bases and J by 6 bases, with 12 bases between the two germline ends. This CDR3 region has 15 residues. Germline lookup yields CDR1 MNHEY and CDR2 SVGAGI. CDR3 protein: CASSYSPSSSNEQFF. Here the CDR3 DNA reads TGTGCCAGCAGTTACTCGCCTAGTTCCAGCAATGAGCAGTTCTTC.

Turning to this clone: The same CDR3 can be traced to other DNA sequences in this sample. This sequence joins TRBV7-2 and TRBJ1-2; D may be TRBD1 (5 bases). The CDR3 loop spans 14 amino acids. CDR1 is SGHTA and CDR2 is FQGNSA in the germline V gene. V was shortened by 2 bases and J by 2 bases, with 9 bases between the two germline ends. CDR3 sequence reads: CASSLQGSNYGYTF. For the CDR3, the DNA is TGTGCCAGCAGCTTACAGGGCTCAAACTATGGCTACACCTTC.

The chain employs TRBV15 and TRBJ2-2, with D possibly matching TRBD2 (7 bases). Trimming removed 1 base from V and 6 bases from J, with 15 bases in between. This CDR3 is 16 amino acids long. Germline values: CDR1 LNHNV, CDR2 YYDKDF (reference sequence). The CDR3 loop is CATSRGLAPGAGELFF. As DNA, the CDR3 is TGTGCCACCAGCAGAGGACTAGCTCCAGGGGCCGGGGAGCTGTTTTTT. The full variable domain, completed using reference TRBV15 and TRBJ2-2, is DAMVIQNPRYQVTQFGKPVTLSCSQTLNHNVMYWYQQKSSQAPKLLFHYYDKDFNNEADTPDNFQSRRPNTSFCFLDIRSPGLGDTAMYLCATSRGLAPGAGELFFGEGSRLTVL.

The genes are TRBV18 and TRBJ2-2; D is uncertain. V lost 0 bases and J 7 bases, leaving 12 bases between the germline ends. The CDR3 runs 15 residues. Germline CDR1 is KGHSH and CDR2 is LQKENI. CDR3: CASSPPSAPGGELFF. CDR3 coding DNA: TGTGCCAGCTCACCACCTTCAGCGCCCGGCGGGGAGCTGTTTTTT.

The genes are TRBV28 and TRBJ2-3; D is possibly TRBD2 (6 bases). The CDR3 loop spans 16 amino acids. V dropped 1 base and J dropped 3 bases, with 14 bases sitting between them. CDR1 MDHEN and CDR2 SYDVKM come from the germline V gene. CDR3 sequence reads: CASSLFRGGSTDTQYF. Written as DNA, the CDR3 is TGTGCCAGCAGTTTATTCCGTGGGGGGTCTACAGATACGCAGTATTTT.

The chain combines TRBV11-2 with TRBJ2-1; 11 bases align to TRBD1. The CDR3 is 16 amino acids. Trimming removed 5 bases from V and 6 bases from J; junction bases left unmatched: 9. Per germline, CDR1 SGHAT and CDR2 FQNNGV. The CDR3 coding sequence is TGTGCCAGCAGCAACTTCCGGGACAGGGGGTCCAATGAGCAGTTCTTC. This sequence encodes CASSNFRDRGSNEQFF.

The chain couples TRBV27 to TRBJ1-1; D gene unclear. CDR3 length: 13 residues. Germline loops: CDR1 MNHEY, CDR2 SMNVEV (reference sequence). V lost 4 bases, J lost 0 bases, and 6 bases lay in between. The CDR3 DNA reads as TGTGCCAGCAGTTGGTCCATGAACACTGAAGCTTTCTTT. It specifies CASSWSMNTEAFF.

This clone occurred once. V usage is TRBV7-3 and J usage is TRBJ2-1; no definite D call. Trimming took off 1 base at V and 7 bases at J, with 8 bases between the two ends. The CDR3 is 13 amino acids. Per germline, CDR1 SGHTA and CDR2 FQGTGA. The CDR3, as DNA: TGTGCCAGCAGCTTAAGTCAGCCAAATGAGCAGTTCTTC. Encoded protein: CASSLSQPNEQFF. Filled out from reference TRBV7-3 and TRBJ2-1, the complete variable domain reads GAGVSQTPSNKVTEKGKYVELRCDPISGHTALYWYRQSLGQGPEFLIYFQGTGAADDSGLPNDRFFAVRPEGSVSTLKIQRTERGDSAVYLCASSLSQPNEQFFGPGTRLTVL.

The chain is built from TRBV28 and TRBJ2-7; 12 positions agree with TRBD2. Per germline, CDR1 MDHEN and CDR2 SYDVKM. V shed 6 bases, J shed 5 bases, and the junction held 14 bases outside the gene matches. The CDR3 is 17 residues long. The CDR3 region is CASSNGGEGLAGHEQYF. In DNA form, the CDR3 reads TGTGCCAGCAGCAATGGGGGAGAAGGACTAGCGGGACACGAGCAGTACTTC.

In the case of this clone: Other DNA sequences from this sample encode an identical CDR3 as well. The rearrangement links TRBV18 to TRBJ2-7, with D perhaps TRBD2 (7 bases). Germline assignment: CDR1 KGHSH and CDR2 LQKENI. The CDR3 is 14 residues long. Trimming shortened V by 5 bases and J by 2 bases, and 13 bases separated the two germline ends. The CDR3 sequence: CASSSGGLPYEQYF. In nucleotides, the CDR3 is TGTGCCAGCTCATCCGGGGGGCTCCCCTACGAGCAGTACTTC. The complete variable domain, with remaining parts taken from reference TRBV18 and TRBJ2-7, reads NAGVMQNPRHLVRRRGQEARLRCSPMKGHSHVYWYRQLPEEGLKFMVYLQKENIIDESGMPKERFSAEFPKEGPSILRIQQVVRGDSAAYFCASSSGGLPYEQYFGPGTRLTVT.

The V gene is TRBV5-1, the J gene TRBJ1-1, with a weak D call TRBD1 (5 bases). V was clipped by 4 bases and J by 3 bases, with 16 bases between them. Germline CDR1 reads SGHRS; CDR2 reads YFSETQ. This CDR3 comprises 15 residues. CDR3 sequence (DNA): TGCGCCAGCAGCCCGGGAGGTACGGGGCACACTGAAGCTTTCTTT. Residues: CASSPGGTGHTEAFF.

The V gene is TRBV7-9, the J gene TRBJ2-5; D gene unclear. CDR1 and CDR2 from the germline V gene are SEHNR and FQNEAQ (reference sequence). V lost 8 bases to trimming and J lost 5 bases, with 9 bases between them. The CDR3 has 11 residues. The CDR3 is CASGIGETQYF. The CDR3 coding sequence is TGTGCCAGCGGAATAGGGGAGACCCAGTACTTC. Complete variable domain (other parts from reference TRBV7-9 and TRBJ2-5): DTGVSQNPRHKITKRGQNVTFRCDPISEHNRLYWYRQTLGQGPEFLTYFQNEAQLEKSRLLSDRFSAERPKGSFSTLEIQRTEQGDSAMYLCASGIGETQYFGPGTRLLVL.

This clone has only a few counts. The chain couples TRBV5-1 to TRBJ2-7, with 7 bases identical to TRBD1. V lost 0 bases to trimming and J lost 2 bases; unmatched junction nucleotides: 5. This CDR3 is built from 15 residues. Germline CDR1 reads SGHRS; CDR2 reads YFSETQ. In DNA, the CDR3 is TGCGCCAGCAGCTTGGGGGACAGTCCCCCCTACGAGCAGTACTTC. Translated, it gives CASSLGDSPPYEQYF.

The chain recombines TRBV28 with TRBJ1-2, with TRBD1 matching over 8 bases. From germline, CDR1 is MDHEN and CDR2 SYDVKM. Trimming took 6 bases from V and 8 from J; bases not matched to a gene: 8. This CDR3 is 13 amino acids long. In nucleotides, the CDR3 is TGTGCCAGCAGCACCGACAGGGGCCGGGGCTACACCTTC. Translating gives CASSTDRGRGYTF.

The chain joins TRBV7-2 to TRBJ1-2; D unclear. The ends were cut back, 4 bases at V and 4 bases at J, with 7 bases in the middle. CDR1 SGHTA and CDR2 FQGNSA come from the germline V gene. The CDR3 consists of 12 residues. As DNA, the CDR3 is TGTGCCAGCAGCTCCGAGGGCTATGGCTACACCTTC. It encodes CASSSEGYGYTF.

V gene TRBV5-6 combines with J gene TRBJ2-3, with unresolved D. Trimming took 0 bases from V and 2 from J, leaving 10 bases between them. The CDR3 loop spans 15 amino acids. Germline V gives CDR1 SGHDT, CDR2 YYEEEE. The CDR3 protein is CASSLGRSSTDTQYF. CDR3 sequence (DNA): TGTGCCAGCAGCTTGGGTCGCTCGTCCACAGATACGCAGTATTTT. The variable domain in full, completed from reference TRBV5-6 and TRBJ2-3, reads DAGVTQSPTHLIKTRGQQVTLRCSPKSGHDTVSWYQQALGQGPQFIFQYYEEEERQRGNFPDRFSGHQFPNYSSELNVNALLLGDSALYLCASSLGRSSTDTQYFGPGTRLTVL.

This chain connects TRBV7-9 to TRBJ1-4; D not certain. Between the trimmed V and J ends, which lost 6 bases and 6 bases, there was a span of 8 bases. Germline CDR1 and CDR2: SEHNR and FQNEAQ (reference sequence). This CDR3 contains 12 residues. In DNA, the CDR3 is TGTGCCAGCAGGGGAGCGGATGAAAAACTGTTTTTT. This codes for CASRGADEKLFF.

The J gene is TRBJ1-4, the V gene TRBV5-4; D remains ambiguous. The CDR3 sequence is 13 residues long. In germline, CDR1 is SGHNT, CDR2 YYREEE (reference sequence). The V gene lost 4 bases and the J gene lost 6 bases, with 10 bases spanning the gap. The CDR3 sequence is CASSQTQDEKLFF. Here the CDR3 DNA reads TGTGCCAGCAGCCAAACCCAAGATGAAAAACTGTTTTTT.